These T cell receptor beta chains were read from a single sample in a study of HIV-infected patients and healthy controls. TCRdb used MiXCR to reprocess the 5' RACE reads, holding one entry per CDR3 protein. In the table there are around 62,000 distinct CDR3 sequences, under 25% of which are singletons. Specimen: CD4+ T cells from blood. These receptors came from a human donor in good health. Both conserved end residues are part of each CDR3. The D gene is left open where the match is weak. Only some rows state a clone size, as once, few, many or a class for expanded clones.

CASSVGLGGENTEAFF,TGTGCCAGCAGCGTAGGGCTAGGGGGTGAGAACACTGAAGCTTTCTTT,TRBJ1-1,.,.,TRBV9
CASSQVTSQALHF,TGTGCCAGCAGCCAAGTGACAAGTCAGGCCCTCCACTTT,TRBJ1-6,.,.,TRBV14
CSVGTGGDQPQHF,TGCAGCGTTGGGACAGGGGGCGATCAGCCCCAGCATTTT,TRBJ1-5,TRBD1,many,TRBV29-1
CASSYIRGHGEKLFF,TGTGCCAGCAGTTATATCAGGGGGCATGGGGAAAAACTGTTTTTT,TRBJ1-4,TRBD1,.,TRBV6-6
CSARPTSGSYEQYF,TGCAGTGCTAGACCGACTAGCGGGAGCTACGAGCAGTACTTC,TRBJ2-7,TRBD2,many,TRBV20-1
CASSLVMGVVNTEAFF,TGTGCCAGCAGCTTAGTGATGGGGGTGGTAAACACTGAAGCTTTCTTT,TRBJ1-1,.,.,TRBV11-2
CASSLESHQPQHF,TGTGCCAGCAGCTTAGAAAGTCATCAGCCCCAGCATTTT,TRBJ1-5,.,many,TRBV11-1
CSAQHAKEQYF,TGCAGTGCTCAACACGCTAAGGAGCAGTACTTC,TRBJ2-7,.,many,TRBV20-1
CASSYNPDNTGELFF,TGTGCCAGCAGTTACAATCCAGACAACACCGGGGAGCTGTTTTTT,TRBJ2-2,.,.,TRBV6-5
CAWSISYEQYF,TGTGCCTGGAGTATTAGCTACGAGCAGTACTTC,TRBJ2-7,.,few,TRBV30
CASSSTGIFYEQYF,TGTGCCAGCAGCTCGACAGGGATCTTCTACGAGCAGTACTTC,TRBJ2-7,TRBD1,.,TRBV7-9
CASSPSETQYF,TGTGCCAGCAGCCCCTCGGAGACCCAGTACTTC,TRBJ2-5,.,many,TRBV28
CATTSGDTDTQYF,TGTGCCACCACTTCGGGAGACACAGATACGCAGTATTTT,TRBJ2-3,.,many,TRBV24-1
CASSRTGVADTQYF,TGTGCCAGCAGCCGAACAGGGGTTGCCGATACGCAGTATTTT,TRBJ2-3,TRBD1,few,TRBV7-9
CATSTAGTSGYEQYF,TGTGCCACCTCCACCGCCGGGACTAGCGGCTACGAGCAGTACTTC,TRBJ2-7,TRBD2,many,TRBV24-1
CASRFLAGDNEQFF,TGTGCCAGCAGATTTCTCGCGGGGGACAATGAGCAGTTCTTC,TRBJ2-1,TRBD2,.,TRBV2
CASWGGTGTEAFF,TGTGCCAGCTGGGGGGGGACCGGCACTGAAGCTTTCTTT,TRBJ1-1,.,few,TRBV3-1
CASSSRTGVSYGYTF,TGTGCCAGCAGCTCTCGGACAGGGGTTTCCTATGGCTACACCTTC,TRBJ1-2,TRBD1,few,TRBV11-2
CASSAGTGGNQPQHF,TGTGCCAGCAGTGCCGGGACAGGGGGCAATCAGCCCCAGCATTTT,TRBJ1-5,TRBD1,few,TRBV6-1
CSVEQATDTQYF,TGCAGCGTTGAGCAAGCCACAGATACGCAGTATTTT,TRBJ2-3,.,many,TRBV29-1
CASSLGLAGHEQYF,TGTGCCAGCAGCTTGGGACTAGCGGGCCACGAGCAGTACTTC,TRBJ2-7,TRBD2,many,TRBV7-2
CASSPSLGRNTEAFF,TGTGCCAGCAGCCCATCCTTAGGGAGGAACACTGAAGCTTTCTTT,TRBJ1-1,.,many,TRBV5-5
CASSLAGGRSQYF,TGTGCCAGCAGCTTAGCTGGCGGGAGGTCGCAGTATTTT,TRBJ2-3,TRBD2,.,TRBV11-1
CASSPSALETANYGYTF,TGTGCCAGCAGCCCCTCCGCACTTGAAACAGCTAACTATGGCTACACCTTC,TRBJ1-2,.,few,TRBV7-3
CASNPRSAQNSPLHF,TGTGCCAGCAACCCGAGATCGGCACAAAATTCACCCCTCCACTTT,TRBJ1-6,.,once,TRBV2
CASREDAGGGNTIYF,TGCGCCAGCAGGGAAGACGCAGGAGGAGGAAACACCATATATTTT,TRBJ1-3,.,many,TRBV10-2
CASSTDRPYGYTF,TGTGCCAGCAGCACCGACAGGCCCTATGGCTACACCTTC,TRBJ1-2,.,few,TRBV12-3/TRBV12-4
CASSITASSTGQPQHF,TGTGCCAGTAGTATTACGGCATCCTCTACGGGGCAGCCCCAGCATTTT,TRBJ1-5,.,.,TRBV19
CASSIYKKQETQYF,TGTGCCAGTAGTATTTACAAGAAGCAAGAGACCCAGTACTTC,TRBJ2-5,.,few,TRBV19